Following are 30 T cell receptor beta chains from one sample sequenced in a study of T cells after yellow fever vaccination. TCRdb re-called the 5' RACE reads with MiXCR, one entry per CDR3 protein. Here the sample spans around 350,000 distinct CDR3 sequences, around 6.4% being singletons. Sequencing was performed on PBMCs, taken 5 days after the yellow fever booster vaccination. These receptors came from a man aged 30 to 39 who received the YFV17D yellow fever vaccine.

This clonotype was counted at least ten times. This rearrangement joins TRBV19 to TRBJ2-6, with D uncertain. V lost 6 bases, J lost 0 bases, and 9 bases lay in between. CDR1 LNHDA and CDR2 SQIVND come from the germline V gene (reference sequence). This CDR3 contains 15 residues. The CDR3 region has the DNA TGTGCCAGTAGCTTCGACAACTCTGGGGCCAACGTCCTGACTTTC. Its translation is CASSFDNSGANVLTF.

This clonotype was seen more than once but under ten times. The V and J genes are TRBV5-1 and TRBJ2-3; 8 nucleotides match TRBD2. Per the germline V gene, CDR1 is SGHRS and CDR2 is YFSETQ. The CDR3 runs to 14 residues. Trimming took 6 bases from V and 0 from J; bases not matched to a gene: 3. Here the CDR3 DNA reads TGCGCCAGCAAGGGCGGGAGGAGCACAGATACGCAGTATTTT. Its translation: CASKGGRSTDTQYF.

In its sample, this clonotype was seen a few times. The chain uses TRBV7-9 and TRBJ2-1; D is possibly TRBD2 (5 bases). Germline V gene lookup returns CDR1 SEHNR and CDR2 FQNEAQ (reference sequence). The V and J ends lost 5 bases and 5 bases respectively, with 13 bases between them. The CDR3 consists of 14 residues. The CDR3 DNA is TGTGCCAGCAGCCTCTGGACTCGTGACAATGAGCAGTTCTTC. It translates to CASSLWTRDNEQFF. Full variable domain (missing parts from reference TRBV7-9 and TRBJ2-1): DTGVSQNPRHKITKRGQNVTFRCDPISEHNRLYWYRQTLGQGPEFLTYFQNEAQLEKSRLLSDRFSAERPKGSFSTLEIQRTEQGDSAMYLCASSLWTRDNEQFFGPGTRLTVL.

The chain joins TRBV5-1 to TRBJ2-3, with D perhaps TRBD1 or TRBD2 (6 bases each). This CDR3 has 15 residues. Trimming cost V 3 bases and J 3 bases, with 14 bases left between them. Germline V gene sequence: CDR1 SGHRS, CDR2 YFSETQ. The chain's CDR3 is CASSWRGMATDTQYF. The CDR3 DNA reads as TGCGCCAGCAGCTGGAGGGGGATGGCTACAGATACGCAGTATTTT.

Ten or more counts support this clonotype. This chain links TRBV7-3 with TRBJ2-2, with unresolved D. Trimming left V 5 bases short and J 6 bases short, with 10 bases between. The CDR3 sequence is 13 residues long. Germline CDR1 is SGHTA and CDR2 is FQGTGA. The CDR3 loop reads CASSLNLPGELFF. CDR3 DNA sequence: TGTGCCAGCAGCCTAAACCTCCCCGGGGAGCTGTTTTTT.

V usage is TRBV6-6 and J usage is TRBJ1-1, with D unresolved. This CDR3 comprises 13 residues. The V end lost 7 bases, the J end lost 1 base, and 10 bases lay between the germline ends. Germline V gives CDR1 MNHNY, CDR2 SVGAGI (reference sequence). CDR3 DNA sequence: TGTGCCAGCACCCCAAAACCGAACACTGAAGCTTTCTTT. Translated: CASTPKPNTEAFF.

This clonotype was picked up many times. The chain joins TRBV27 to TRBJ2-2; D ambiguous. Per germline, CDR1 MNHEY and CDR2 SMNVEV (reference sequence). Trimming left V 0 bases short and J 3 bases short, with 5 bases between. The CDR3 totals 14 residues. The CDR3 coding sequence is TGTGCCAGCAGTTTATCTGGGCACACCGGGGAGCTGTTTTTT. This encodes CASSLSGHTGELFF.

The chain employs TRBV14 and TRBJ2-7; 11 nucleotides align to TRBD2. Unmatched junction bases numbered 6, after V lost 5 bases and J lost 6 bases. Per germline, CDR1 SGHDN and CDR2 FVKESK. This CDR3 has 14 amino acids. The CDR3 here is CASSIHLAGGEQYF. The CDR3 DNA is TGTGCCAGCAGCATCCACCTAGCGGGAGGCGAGCAGTACTTC. The full variable domain, in which reference TRBV14 and TRBJ2-7 provide the parts outside the CDR3, is EAGVTQFPSHSVIEKGQTVTLRCDPISGHDNLYWYRRVMGKEIKFLLHFVKESKQDESGMPNNRFLAERTGGTYSTLKVQPAELEDSGVYFCASSIHLAGGEQYFGPGTRLTVT.

This clonotype was observed many times. The gene calls are TRBV5-1 and TRBJ2-1, with D unclear. Trimming cost V 2 bases and J 5 bases, with 8 bases left between them. This CDR3 is 13 amino acids long. CDR1 is SGHRS, CDR2 YFSETQ, per germline. The DNA of the CDR3 is TGCGCCAGCAGCTTTCTGATTGACAATGAGCAGTTCTTC. It is translated as CASSFLIDNEQFF.

V gene TRBV12-3 or TRBV12-4 combines with J gene TRBJ2-3; no clear D gene. CDR3 length: 14 amino acids. With 8 bases removed from V and 2 bases from J, the gap between germline ends came to 14 bases. For the CDR3, the DNA is TGTGCCAGCGCCCCGGGTTTGAACACAGATACGCAGTATTTT. Translation: CASAPGLNTDTQYF.

At least ten counts were recorded for this clonotype. This sequence joins TRBV6-2 or TRBV6-3 and TRBJ2-7, with unresolved D. V lost 3 bases and J lost 2, with 8 bases in between. CDR1 is MNHEY and CDR2 is SVGEGT in the germline V gene. The CDR3 sequence is 13 residues long. The CDR3 DNA is TGTGCCAGCAGTTATGAAGAAACCTACGAGCAGTACTTC. Its translation is CASSYEETYEQYF.

This clonotype was seen at least ten times. V is TRBV9 and J is TRBJ2-7; D remains ambiguous. Between the trimmed V and J ends, which lost 0 bases and 2 bases, there was a span of 9 bases. Germline V gives CDR1 SGDLS, CDR2 YYNGEE. The CDR3 has 14 amino acids. As DNA, the CDR3 is TGTGCCAGCAGCGTAGGTAAGAGTACCTACGAGCAGTACTTC. Amino acids: CASSVGKSTYEQYF.

The genes are TRBV20-1 and TRBJ2-3, with D tentatively TRBD2 (6 bases). V was shortened by 4 bases and J by 1 base, with 12 bases between the two germline ends. Looked up from germline, CDR1 is DFQATT and CDR2 is SNEGSKA (reference sequence). This CDR3 comprises 14 residues. CDR3 loop: CSAIGSSGTDTQYF. For the CDR3, the DNA is TGCAGTGCTATAGGTTCTAGCGGCACAGATACGCAGTATTTT.

This clonotype appeared a few times. The chain employs TRBV19 and TRBJ2-3; D possibly uses TRBD1 or TRBD2 (5 bases each). The CDR3 loop spans 14 amino acids. The V gene lost 8 bases and the J gene lost 5 bases, with 17 bases spanning the gap. Germline assignment: CDR1 LNHDA and CDR2 SQIVND (reference sequence). CDR3 DNA: TGTGCCAGTGGCCAGGGAGCGGCTCGAGATACGCAGTATTTT. Its protein is CASGQGAARDTQYF.

CDR3 loop: CASRIPGGRGTEAFF. As DNA, the CDR3 is TGTGCCAGTAGAATCCCAGGGGGCCGAGGCACTGAAGCTTTCTTT. The chain couples TRBV19 to TRBJ1-1; 8 bases align to TRBD1. J gave up 4 bases and V 6 bases, and 10 bases lay outside the gene matches. This CDR3 spans 15 amino acids. CDR1 and CDR2 (germline): LNHDA, SQIVND (reference sequence).

Many counts were recorded for this clonotype. The chain links TRBV24-1 to TRBJ2-3, with D maybe TRBD1 (6 bases). There are 13 residues in the CDR3. Trimming shortened V by 7 bases and J by 4 bases, and 11 bases separated the two germline ends. The germline V gene encodes CDR1 KGHDR and CDR2 SFDVKD. Written as DNA, the CDR3 is TGTGCCACCAGGGTTACAGGGTCAGATACGCAGTATTTT. Translating it yields CATRVTGSDTQYF.

This clonotype was picked up a small number of times. This sequence joins TRBV5-1 and TRBJ2-3, with D tentatively TRBD1 or TRBD2 (5 bases each). Per germline, CDR1 SGHRS and CDR2 YFSETQ. The CDR3 sequence is 15 residues long. V was clipped by 4 bases and J by 1 base, with 13 bases between them. In DNA, the CDR3 is TGCGCCAGCAGCGCCTCTGGGGGTCGCACAGATACGCAGTATTTT. Translation gives CASSASGGRTDTQYF.

The chain links TRBV3-1 to TRBJ2-4; perhaps TRBD2 as D (6 bases). Germline V gene sequence: CDR1 LGHDT, CDR2 YNNKEL (reference sequence). The V end lost 0 bases, the J end lost 2 bases, and 11 bases lay between the germline ends. This CDR3 has 16 amino acids. CDR3 bases: TGTGCCAGCAGCCAAGATCTTGGCGGGACCAAAAACATTCAGTACTTC. Encoded protein: CASSQDLGGTKNIQYF.

The rearrangement uses TRBV12-3 or TRBV12-4 and TRBJ2-7, with D unresolved. Trimming removed 9 bases from V and 3 bases from J, with 15 bases in between. CDR3 size: 13 residues. DNA of the CDR3: TGTGCCAGTTCCACTACCCCCTTCTACGAGCAGTACTTC. This codes for CASSTTPFYEQYF.

The chain links TRBV11-2 to TRBJ1-5; no definite D call. Germline V gene sequence: CDR1 SGHAT, CDR2 FQNNGV. V was pared by 6 bases and J by 7 bases, with 13 bases between. The CDR3 runs 13 residues. The CDR3 protein is CASSWLEGQPQHF. The CDR3 nucleotides read TGTGCCAGCAGTTGGTTGGAGGGCCAGCCCCAGCATTTT.

This clonotype was seen ten or more times. V usage is TRBV7-2 and J usage is TRBJ2-5; TRBD1 is a possible D gene (7 bases). The CDR3 runs 16 residues. Trimming took off 1 base at V and 4 bases at J, with 16 bases between the two ends. Germline loops: CDR1 SGHTA, CDR2 FQGNSA. CDR3 DNA: TGTGCCAGCAGCTTAGGACAGGGAGGATTTGGAGAGACCCAGTACTTC. Translated: CASSLGQGGFGETQYF.

This clonotype was seen more than once but under ten times. This chain connects TRBV5-1 to TRBJ2-2; D possibly corresponds to TRBD1 (6 bases). The length of the CDR3 is 14 residues. With 6 bases removed from V and 1 base from J, the gap between germline ends came to 10 bases. Germline-derived CDR1 and CDR2 are SGHRS and YFSETQ. For the CDR3, the DNA is TGCGCCAGCAACCGGGACAAGAACACCGGGGAGCTGTTTTTT. It yields the protein CASNRDKNTGELFF. Complete variable domain (other parts from reference TRBV5-1 and TRBJ2-2): KAGVTQTPRYLIKTRGQQVTLSCSPISGHRSVSWYQQTPGQGLQFLFEYFSETQRNKGNFPGRFSGRQFSNSRSEMNVSTLELGDSALYLCASNRDKNTGELFFGEGSRLTVL.

At least ten counts were recorded for this clonotype. The chain has TRBV7-2 and TRBJ2-7, with D maybe TRBD2 (6 bases). CDR1 SGHTA and CDR2 FQGNSA come from the germline V gene. There are 14 residues in the CDR3. Trimming stripped 1 base from V and 0 bases from J, with 7 bases between. CDR3 DNA sequence: TGTGCCAGCAGCTTAGGGCGGGGCTCCTACGAGCAGTACTTC. Translated, it gives CASSLGRGSYEQYF.

V and J are TRBV5-8 and TRBJ2-5, with a possible D match to TRBD2 (5 bases). The V gene's germline CDR1 is SGHTS and CDR2 YDEGEE. V lost 1 base and J 5 bases, leaving 21 bases between the germline ends. The CDR3 extends over 17 amino acids. This CDR3 is CASSLSRTRLSEETQYF. The CDR3 bases are TGTGCCAGCAGCTTGTCTCGGACTCGACTCAGTGAGGAGACCCAGTACTTC.

In this sample, this clonotype turned up many times. The chain employs TRBV20-1 and TRBJ2-7, with 10 bases that match TRBD2. CDR1 and CDR2 from the germline V gene are DFQATT and SNEGSKA (reference sequence). There are 13 residues in the CDR3. Trimming cost V 8 bases and J 4 bases; bases outside gene matches: 8. The CDR3 loop is CSTRAGGPYEQYF. CDR3 DNA sequence: TGCAGTACGAGAGCGGGAGGGCCTTACGAGCAGTACTTC.

This clonotype was observed a handful of times. V usage is TRBV20-1 and J usage is TRBJ1-2, with D possibly being TRBD1 (5 bases). The CDR3 covers 12 residues. Germline values: CDR1 DFQATT, CDR2 SNEGSKA (reference sequence). V was pared by 1 base and J by 4 bases, with 7 bases between. CDR3 loop: CSARGTSYGYTF. CDR3 DNA: TGCAGTGCTAGAGGGACAAGCTATGGCTACACCTTC.

DNA for the CDR3: TGTGCCAGCTCTCAGAGACTAGCGGGAGGGCAGAATGAGCAGTTCTTC. It specifies CASSQRLAGGQNEQFF. The rearrangement links TRBV18 to TRBJ2-1; TRBD2 agrees at 14 bases. With 6 bases clipped from V and 7 bases from J, the junction kept 8 bases outside the gene matches. This CDR3 has 16 residues. Germline CDR1 is KGHSH and CDR2 is LQKENI.

This clonotype was counted only a few times. The genes are TRBV30 and TRBJ2-4; D is unclear. The V and J ends lost 0 bases and 5 bases respectively, with 14 bases between them. CDR1 is GTSNPN, CDR2 SVGIG, per germline (reference sequence). This CDR3 region has 15 residues. The CDR3 loop is CAWSVTSGGQNIQYF. CDR3 coding DNA: TGTGCCTGGAGTGTAACTTCTGGCGGCCAAAACATTCAGTACTTC.

This clonotype was counted ten times or more. V is TRBV12-3 or TRBV12-4 and J is TRBJ2-5; no clear D. CDR3 length: 14 residues. Trimming shortened V by 5 bases and J by 2 bases, and 12 bases separated the two germline ends. CDR3 residues: CASSQWGWQETQYF. In nucleotides, the CDR3 is TGTGCCAGCAGTCAGTGGGGTTGGCAAGAGACCCAGTACTTC.

There are a few counts of this clonotype. The chain uses TRBV2 and TRBJ1-5; no firm D call. Germline assignment: CDR1 SNHLY and CDR2 FYNNEI. Between the trimmed V and J ends, which lost 8 bases and 8 bases, there was a span of 10 bases. The length of the CDR3 is 11 residues. CDR3 in amino acids: CASSLGEPQHF. The CDR3 DNA reads as TGTGCCAGCTCCCTCGGGGAGCCCCAGCATTTT.